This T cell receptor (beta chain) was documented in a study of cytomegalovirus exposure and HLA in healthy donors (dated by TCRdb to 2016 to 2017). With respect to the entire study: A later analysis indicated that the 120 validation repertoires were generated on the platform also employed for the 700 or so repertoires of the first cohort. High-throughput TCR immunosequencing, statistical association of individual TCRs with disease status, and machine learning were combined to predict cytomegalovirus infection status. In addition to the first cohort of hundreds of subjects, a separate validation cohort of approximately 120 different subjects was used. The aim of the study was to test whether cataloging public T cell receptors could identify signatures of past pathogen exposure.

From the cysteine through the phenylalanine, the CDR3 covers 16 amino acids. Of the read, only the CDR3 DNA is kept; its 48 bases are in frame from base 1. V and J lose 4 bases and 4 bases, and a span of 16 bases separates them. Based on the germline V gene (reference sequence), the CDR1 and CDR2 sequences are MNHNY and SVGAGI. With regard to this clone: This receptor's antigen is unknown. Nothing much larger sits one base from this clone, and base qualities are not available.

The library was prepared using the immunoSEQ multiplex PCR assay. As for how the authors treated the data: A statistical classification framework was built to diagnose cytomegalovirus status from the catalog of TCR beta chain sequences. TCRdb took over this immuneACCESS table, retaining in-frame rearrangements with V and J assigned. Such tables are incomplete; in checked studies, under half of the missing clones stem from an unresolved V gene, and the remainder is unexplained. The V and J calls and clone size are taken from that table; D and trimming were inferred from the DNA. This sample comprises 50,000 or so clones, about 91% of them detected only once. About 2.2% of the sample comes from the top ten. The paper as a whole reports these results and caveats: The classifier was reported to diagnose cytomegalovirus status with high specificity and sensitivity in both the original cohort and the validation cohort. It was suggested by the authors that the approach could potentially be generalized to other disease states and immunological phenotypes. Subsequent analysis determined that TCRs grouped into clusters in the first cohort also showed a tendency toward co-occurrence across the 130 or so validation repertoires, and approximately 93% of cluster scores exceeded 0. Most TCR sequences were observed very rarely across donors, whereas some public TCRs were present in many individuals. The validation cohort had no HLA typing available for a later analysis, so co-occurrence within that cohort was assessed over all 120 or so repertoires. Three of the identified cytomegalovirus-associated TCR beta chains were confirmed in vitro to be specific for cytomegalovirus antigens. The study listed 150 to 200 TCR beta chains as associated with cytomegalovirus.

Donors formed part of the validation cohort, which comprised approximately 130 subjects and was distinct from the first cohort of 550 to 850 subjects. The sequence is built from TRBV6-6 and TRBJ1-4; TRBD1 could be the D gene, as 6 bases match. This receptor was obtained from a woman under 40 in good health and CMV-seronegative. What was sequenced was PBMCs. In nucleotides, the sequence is TGTGCCAGCAGTTCCTTCAGGGGCGGGTTTAATGAAAAACTGTTTTTT. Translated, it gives CASSSFRGGFNEKLFF.